This record looks at one T cell receptor beta chain sequence and its context. Original data processing: It was from reference gene primer amplification that nucleated cell counts were estimated. Only in-frame clones appear in the TCRdb table, and some are missing; sequencing was by immunoSEQ multiplex PCR. V and J calls and clone size are those listed in that table; D and trimming were worked out from the DNA. The sample contains more than 150,000 clones, 80% of which appear only once. Trimming took off 5 bases at V and 5 bases at J, with 10 bases between the two ends. Germline V gene data show CDR1 as SGHVS and CDR2 as FQNEAQ. The CDR3 length is 13 residues. The data were taken from a study of blood T cell repertoires in COVID-19. Study in general: Whether acute or convalescent, the COVID-19 samples came from the United States, Italy and Spain. Sample material is recorded as cDNA or gDNA derived from T cells, B-cell-depleted T cells, or PBMCs.

Sequenced input: peripheral blood. This TCR came from a man aged 55 to 70 with acute or convalescent COVID-19. This chain joins TRBV7-8 and TRBJ1-5; D uncertain. The CDR3 is CASSLMRDQPQHF. The CDR3 DNA follows: TGTGCCAGCAGCCTCATGAGGGATCAGCCCCAGCATTTT. Full variable domain (rest looked up from reference TRBV7-8 and TRBJ1-5): GAGVSQSPRYKVAKRGQDVALRCDPISGHVSLFWYQQALGQGPEFLTYFQNEAQLDKSGLPSDRFFAERPEGSVSTLKIQRTQQEDSAVYLCASSLMRDQPQHFGDGTRLSIL.